Presented here are 9 T cell receptor beta chains from one specimen sequenced in a study of blood T cell repertoires in COVID-19. Sequencing used immunoSEQ multiplex PCR; TCRdb keeps in-frame clones, though not all of them. The table shows under 200,000 clones, with 79% occurring only once. The sample comprised peripheral blood. The receptors were sampled from a man aged 55 to 70 with active or convalescent COVID-19.

This chain joins TRBV5-1 and TRBJ1-4; D unclear. V was shortened by 0 bases and J by 8 bases, with 14 bases between the two germline ends. This CDR3 spans 15 amino acids. Germline V gene lookup returns CDR1 SGHRS and CDR2 YFSETQ. As DNA, the CDR3 is TGCGCCAGCAGCTTGGGAACGGCCGGCGGGGAAAAACTGTTTTTT. Its translation is CASSLGTAGGEKLFF.

The chain has TRBV29-1 and TRBJ2-1; D perhaps matches TRBD1 (6 bases). The CDR3 consists of 16 residues. V dropped 7 bases and J dropped 0 bases, with 19 bases sitting between them. CDR1 SQVTM and CDR2 ANQGSEA come from the germline V gene. CDR3: CSALGQGPSSYNEQFF. The CDR3 DNA sequence: TGCAGCGCCCTAGGCCAGGGGCCCAGCTCCTACAATGAGCAGTTCTTC.

This chain connects TRBV30 to TRBJ2-5; unclear D gene. The length of the CDR3 is 12 residues. V gave up 5 bases and J gave up 5 bases, with 12 bases separating them. The germline V gene encodes CDR1 GTSNPN and CDR2 SVGIG (reference sequence). The CDR3 reads CAWGPRVETQYF. CDR3 sequence (DNA): TGTGCCTGGGGACCCCGAGTGGAGACCCAGTACTTC.

The CDR3 spells CASSPGLAGGPYEQYF. CDR3 DNA sequence: TGCGCCAGCAGCCCTGGACTAGCGGGAGGCCCCTACGAGCAGTACTTC. The chain couples TRBV5-1 to TRBJ2-7; 14 bases agree with TRBD2. Germline CDR1 and CDR2: SGHRS and YFSETQ. The CDR3 consists of 16 residues. The ends lost 4 bases at V and 2 bases at J; junction bases unmatched: 5.

The chain employs TRBV28 and TRBJ1-3; TRBD1 aligns across 7 bases. V lost 6 bases and J lost 0; bases outside the gene matches: 8. Germline V gives CDR1 MDHEN, CDR2 SYDVKM. This CDR3 is built from 16 residues. CDR3 region: CASSREDRFSGNTIYF. As DNA, the CDR3 is TGTGCCAGCAGCCGAGAGGACAGGTTCTCTGGAAACACCATATATTTT.

This chain uses TRBV28 with TRBJ1-5, with D possibly matching TRBD1 (6 bases). The germline V gene has CDR1 MDHEN and CDR2 SYDVKM. The CDR3 contains 14 residues. V shed 2 bases and J shed 7 bases, with 12 bases lying between them. The CDR3 DNA reads as TGTGCCAGCAGTTTACCCACAGGGCGGCAGCCCCAGCATTTT. Its protein is CASSLPTGRQPQHF.

J is TRBJ2-3 and V is TRBV10-3, with D possibly being TRBD2 (5 bases). Germline CDR1 is ENHRY and CDR2 is SYGVKD. Trimming cost V 5 bases and J 4 bases, with 16 bases left between them. This CDR3 is built from 15 residues. This CDR3 reads CAISLTDEGPDTQYF. The CDR3 nucleotides are TGTGCCATCAGTCTTACAGACGAGGGCCCAGATACGCAGTATTTT.

V and J are TRBV7-2 and TRBJ2-5, with 7 bases that match TRBD1. In germline, CDR1 is SGHTA, CDR2 FQGNSA. V lost 3 bases, J lost 3 bases, and 10 bases stayed unmatched. The CDR3 sequence is 16 residues long. The CDR3 DNA sequence: TGTGCCAGCAGCTTTTCGAAGGGGCAGGGGGAAGAGACCCAGTACTTC. As protein: CASSFSKGQGEETQYF.

This rearrangement joins TRBV7-9 to TRBJ2-2; the D gene is possibly TRBD1 (6 bases). CDR3 size: 15 residues. The germline V gene encodes CDR1 SEHNR and CDR2 FQNEAQ (reference sequence). V lost 2 bases to trimming and J lost 5 bases, with 12 bases between them. CDR3 DNA: TGTGCCAGCAGCTTAAGGCAGGGGTTTACCGGGGAGCTGTTTTTT. Translating gives CASSLRQGFTGELFF.